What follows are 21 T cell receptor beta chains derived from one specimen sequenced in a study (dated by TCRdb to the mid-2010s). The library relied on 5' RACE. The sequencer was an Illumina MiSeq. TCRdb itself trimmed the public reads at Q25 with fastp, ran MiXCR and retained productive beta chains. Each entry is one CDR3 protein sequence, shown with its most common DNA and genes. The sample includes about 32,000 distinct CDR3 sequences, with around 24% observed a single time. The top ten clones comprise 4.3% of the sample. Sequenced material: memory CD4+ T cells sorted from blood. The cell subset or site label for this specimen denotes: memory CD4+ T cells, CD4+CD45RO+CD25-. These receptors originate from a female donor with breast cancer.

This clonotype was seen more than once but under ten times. The CDR3 protein is CASSPKNIQYF. In DNA form, the CDR3 reads TGTGCCAGCAGCCCGAAAAACATTCAGTACTTC. The genes are TRBV7-9 and TRBJ2-4, with D uncertain. The CDR3 is made up of 11 amino acids. V lost 5 bases and J 4 bases, leaving 3 bases between the germline ends. Per germline, CDR1 SEHNR and CDR2 FQNEAQ (reference sequence).

In DNA form, the CDR3 reads TGCGCCAGCAGCCAGGGGCAGACAGAAGCTTTCTTT. It encodes CASSQGQTEAFF. The chain recombines TRBV5-1 with TRBJ1-1, with D perhaps matching TRBD1 (6 bases). The CDR3 has 12 amino acids. Trimming shortened V by 4 bases and J by 8 bases, and 12 bases separated the two germline ends. Per the germline V gene, CDR1 is SGHRS and CDR2 is YFSETQ.

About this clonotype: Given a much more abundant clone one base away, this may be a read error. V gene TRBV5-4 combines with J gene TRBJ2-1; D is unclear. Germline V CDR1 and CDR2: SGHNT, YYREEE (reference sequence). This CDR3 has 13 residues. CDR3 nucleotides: TGTGCCAGCAGCTTGGCCCCACCCAATAAGCAGTTCTTC. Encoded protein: CASSLAPPNKQFF. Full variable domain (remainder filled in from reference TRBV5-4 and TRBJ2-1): ETGVTQSPTHLIKTRGQQVTLRCSSQSGHNTVSWYQQALGQGPQFIFQYYREEENGRGNFPPRFSGLQFPNYSSELNVNALELDDSALYLCASSLAPPNKQFFGPGTRLTVL.

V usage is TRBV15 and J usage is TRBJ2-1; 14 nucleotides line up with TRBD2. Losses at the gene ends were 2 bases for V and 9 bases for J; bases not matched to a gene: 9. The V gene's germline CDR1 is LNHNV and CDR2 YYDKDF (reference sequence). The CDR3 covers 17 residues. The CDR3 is CATSRSRGTSGSSEQFF. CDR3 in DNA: TGTGCCACCAGCAGATCTCGGGGGACTAGCGGGAGTTCTGAGCAGTTCTTC.

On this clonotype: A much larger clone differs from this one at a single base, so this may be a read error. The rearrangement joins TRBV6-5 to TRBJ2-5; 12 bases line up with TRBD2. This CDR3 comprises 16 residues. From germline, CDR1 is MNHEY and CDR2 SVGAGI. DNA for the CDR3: TGTGTCAGCAGTTACTCTAGCGGGGGGGCGATGGAGACCCAGTACTTC. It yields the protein CVSSYSSGGAMETQYF.

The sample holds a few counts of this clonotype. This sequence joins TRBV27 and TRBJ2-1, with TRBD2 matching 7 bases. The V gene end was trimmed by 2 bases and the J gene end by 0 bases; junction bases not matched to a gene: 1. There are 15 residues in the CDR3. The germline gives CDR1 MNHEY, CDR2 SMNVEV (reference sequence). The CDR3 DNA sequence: TGTGCCAGCAGTTTAGGCGGGAGCTCCTACAATGAGCAGTTCTTC. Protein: CASSLGGSSYNEQFF.

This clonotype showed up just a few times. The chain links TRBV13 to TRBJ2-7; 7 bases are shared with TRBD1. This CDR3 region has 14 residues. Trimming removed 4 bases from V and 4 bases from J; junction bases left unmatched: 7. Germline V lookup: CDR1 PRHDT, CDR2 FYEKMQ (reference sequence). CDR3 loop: CASSSGTANYEQYF. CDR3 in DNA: TGTGCCAGCAGCTCCGGGACAGCGAATTACGAGCAGTACTTC.

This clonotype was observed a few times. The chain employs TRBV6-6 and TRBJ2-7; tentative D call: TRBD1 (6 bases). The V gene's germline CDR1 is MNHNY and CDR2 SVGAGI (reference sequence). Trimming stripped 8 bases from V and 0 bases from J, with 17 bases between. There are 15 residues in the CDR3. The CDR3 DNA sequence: TGTGCCAGCCTGAGAGCCGGGGACAACTCCTACGAGCAGTACTTC. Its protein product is CASLRAGDNSYEQYF.

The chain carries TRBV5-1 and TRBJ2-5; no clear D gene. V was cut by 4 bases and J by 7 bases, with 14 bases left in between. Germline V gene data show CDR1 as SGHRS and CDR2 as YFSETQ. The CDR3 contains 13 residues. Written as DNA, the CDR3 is TGCGCCAGCAGCGTGGAAGTGGGTGTGACCCAGTACTTC. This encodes CASSVEVGVTQYF.

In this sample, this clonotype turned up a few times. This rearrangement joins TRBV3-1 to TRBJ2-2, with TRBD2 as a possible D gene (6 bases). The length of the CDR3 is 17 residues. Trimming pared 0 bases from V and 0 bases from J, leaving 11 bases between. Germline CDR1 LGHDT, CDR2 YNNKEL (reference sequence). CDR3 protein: CASSQDLGLPNTGELFF. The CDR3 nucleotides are TGTGCCAGCAGCCAAGATCTGGGACTTCCGAACACCGGGGAGCTGTTTTTT.

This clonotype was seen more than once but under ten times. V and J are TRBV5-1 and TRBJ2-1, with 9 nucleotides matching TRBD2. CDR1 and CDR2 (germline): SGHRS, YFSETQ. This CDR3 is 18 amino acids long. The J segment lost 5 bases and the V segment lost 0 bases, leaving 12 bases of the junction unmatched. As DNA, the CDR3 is TGCGCCAGCAGCTTGGTTCGGTTAGCGGGAGTGGTCCACAATGAGCAGTTCTTC. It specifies CASSLVRLAGVVHNEQFF. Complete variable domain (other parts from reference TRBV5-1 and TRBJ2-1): KAGVTQTPRYLIKTRGQQVTLSCSPISGHRSVSWYQQTPGQGLQFLFEYFSETQRNKGNFPGRFSGRQFSNSRSEMNVSTLELGDSALYLCASSLVRLAGVVHNEQFFGPGTRLTVL.

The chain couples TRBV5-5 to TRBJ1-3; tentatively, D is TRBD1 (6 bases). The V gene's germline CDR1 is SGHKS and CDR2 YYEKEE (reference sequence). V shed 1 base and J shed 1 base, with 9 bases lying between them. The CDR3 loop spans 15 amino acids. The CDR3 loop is CASSLPGVSGNTIYF. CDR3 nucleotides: TGTGCCAGCAGCTTGCCAGGGGTATCTGGAAACACCATATATTTT.

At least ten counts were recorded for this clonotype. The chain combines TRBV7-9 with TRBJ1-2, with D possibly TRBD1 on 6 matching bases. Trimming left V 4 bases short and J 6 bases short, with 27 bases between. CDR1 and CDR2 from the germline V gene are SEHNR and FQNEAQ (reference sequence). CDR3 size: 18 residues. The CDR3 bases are TGTGCCAGCAGCTCGAACAGGGTGTCCCCGGGTATAGGGGATGGCTACACCTTC. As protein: CASSSNRVSPGIGDGYTF. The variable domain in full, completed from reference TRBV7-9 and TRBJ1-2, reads DTGVSQNPRHKITKRGQNVTFRCDPISEHNRLYWYRQTLGQGPEFLTYFQNEAQLEKSRLLSDRFSAERPKGSFSTLEIQRTEQGDSAMYLCASSSNRVSPGIGDGYTFGSGTRLTVV.

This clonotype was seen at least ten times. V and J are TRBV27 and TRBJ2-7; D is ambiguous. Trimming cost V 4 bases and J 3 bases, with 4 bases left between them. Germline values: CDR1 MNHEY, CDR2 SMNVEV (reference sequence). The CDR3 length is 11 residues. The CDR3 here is CASSSLYEQYF. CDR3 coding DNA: TGTGCCAGCAGTTCTCTCTACGAGCAGTACTTC.

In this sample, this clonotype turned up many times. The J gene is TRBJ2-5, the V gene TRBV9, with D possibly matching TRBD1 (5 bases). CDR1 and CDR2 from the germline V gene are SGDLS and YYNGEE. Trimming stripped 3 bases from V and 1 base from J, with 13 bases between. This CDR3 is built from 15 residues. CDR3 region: CASSEFQGPQETQYF. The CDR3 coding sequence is TGTGCCAGCAGCGAATTCCAGGGCCCCCAAGAGACCCAGTACTTC.

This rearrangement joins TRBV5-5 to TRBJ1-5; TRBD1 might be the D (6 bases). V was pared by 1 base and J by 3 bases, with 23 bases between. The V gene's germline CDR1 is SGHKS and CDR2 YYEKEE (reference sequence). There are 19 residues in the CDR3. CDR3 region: CASSLYWVLEGVYNQPQHF. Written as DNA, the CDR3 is TGTGCCAGCAGCTTGTATTGGGTCCTCGAGGGGGTTTACAATCAGCCCCAGCATTTT.

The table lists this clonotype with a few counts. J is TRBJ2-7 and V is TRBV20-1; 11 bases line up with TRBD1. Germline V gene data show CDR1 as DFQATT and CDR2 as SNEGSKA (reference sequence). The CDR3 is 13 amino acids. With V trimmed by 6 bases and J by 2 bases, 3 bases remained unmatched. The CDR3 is CSARGQGAYEQYF. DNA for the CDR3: TGCAGTGCAAGGGGACAGGGGGCCTACGAGCAGTACTTC.

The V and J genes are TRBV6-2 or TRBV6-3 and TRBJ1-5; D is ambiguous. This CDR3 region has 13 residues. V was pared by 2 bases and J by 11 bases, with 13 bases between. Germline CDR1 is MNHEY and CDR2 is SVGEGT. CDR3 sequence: CASSYTNPRSQHF. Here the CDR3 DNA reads TGTGCCAGCAGTTACACGAACCCGAGGTCCCAGCATTTT.

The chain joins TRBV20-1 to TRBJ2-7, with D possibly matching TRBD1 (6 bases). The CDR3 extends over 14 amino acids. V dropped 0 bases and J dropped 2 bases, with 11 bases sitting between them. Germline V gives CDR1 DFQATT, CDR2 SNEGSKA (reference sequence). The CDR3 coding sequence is TGCAGTGCTAGAGATGGGACAATGACCTACGAGCAGTACTTC. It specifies CSARDGTMTYEQYF.

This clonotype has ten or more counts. For the CDR3, the DNA is TGTGCCAGCAGCCCGAGTCGTCCCTCCTACAATGAGCAGTTCTTC. It translates to CASSPSRPSYNEQFF. The chain carries TRBV7-9 and TRBJ2-1; D gene ambiguous. V was clipped by 5 bases and J by 0 bases, with 11 bases between them. The CDR3 totals 15 residues. Per germline, CDR1 SEHNR and CDR2 FQNEAQ (reference sequence).

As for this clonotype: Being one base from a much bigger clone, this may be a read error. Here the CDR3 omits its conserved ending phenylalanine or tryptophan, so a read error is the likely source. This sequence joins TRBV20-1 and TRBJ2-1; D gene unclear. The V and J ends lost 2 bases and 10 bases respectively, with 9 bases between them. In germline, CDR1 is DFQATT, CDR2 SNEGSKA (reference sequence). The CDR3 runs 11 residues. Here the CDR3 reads CSARQDAEQFL. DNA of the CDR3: TGCAGTGCTAGACAGGACGCAGAGCAGTTCCTC.